The clone carrying this T cell receptor beta chain was seen a handful of times. Its antigen is currently unknown. Stable Graves' hyperthyroidism meant no ophthalmopathy progression within 18 months. Diagnosing involved the use of clinical symptoms, serum thyroxine and TRAb, thyroid ultrasound and orbital computed tomography. This sample stems from a study of T cells in Graves' hyperthyroidism and ophthalmopathy. For the study at large: Upon initial diagnosis and before any treatment, peripheral blood was collected.

Study-level results: Most thyroid-expanded clonotypes above 0.001 were also found in blood.

There were TCR beta CDR3 regions amplified from RNA transcripts. When the TCR CDR3 underwent first-round RT-PCR, the HTBI primer set was used. TCRdb redid the calling of the multiplex PCR reads with MiXCR, one entry per CDR3 protein. This table has around 99,000 distinct CDR3 sequences, approximately 15% appearing once. Looked up from germline, CDR1 is MNHNS and CDR2 is SASEGT. This CDR3 has 14 amino acids. V was clipped by 8 bases and J by 10 bases, with 21 bases between them. The chain uses TRBV6-1 and TRBJ2-1; D uncertain. The TCR was taken from a woman in her 50s with Graves' hyperthyroidism. Sequencing was carried out using blood. The CDR3 loop reads CASGDPLIAAEQFF. In DNA, the CDR3 is TGTGCCAGCGGAGACCCCCTCATCGCGGCCGAGCAGTTCTTC.